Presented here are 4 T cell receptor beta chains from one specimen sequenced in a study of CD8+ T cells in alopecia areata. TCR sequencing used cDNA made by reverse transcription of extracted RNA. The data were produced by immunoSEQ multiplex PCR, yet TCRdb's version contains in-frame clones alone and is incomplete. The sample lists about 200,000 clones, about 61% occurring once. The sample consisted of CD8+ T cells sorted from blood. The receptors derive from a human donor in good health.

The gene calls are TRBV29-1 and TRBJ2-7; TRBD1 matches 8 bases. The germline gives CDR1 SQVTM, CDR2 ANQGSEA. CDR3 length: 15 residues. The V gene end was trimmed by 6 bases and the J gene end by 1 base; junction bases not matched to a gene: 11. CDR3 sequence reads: CSVVDREKSSYEQYF. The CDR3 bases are TGCAGCGTGGTGGACAGGGAGAAGTCTTCCTACGAGCAGTACTTC.

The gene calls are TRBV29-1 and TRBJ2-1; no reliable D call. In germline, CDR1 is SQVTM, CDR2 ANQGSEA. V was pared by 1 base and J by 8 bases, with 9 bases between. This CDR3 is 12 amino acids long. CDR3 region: CSVEGQQDEQFF. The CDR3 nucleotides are TGCAGCGTTGAAGGGCAGCAAGATGAGCAGTTCTTC.

CDR3 protein: CASRTGIYGYTF. In nucleotides, the CDR3 is TGTGCCAGCAGAACAGGGATCTATGGCTACACCTTC. The chain recombines TRBV27 with TRBJ1-2; D possibly corresponds to TRBD1 (6 bases). V was shortened by 6 bases and J by 4 bases, with 9 bases between the two germline ends. The germline V gene encodes CDR1 MNHEY and CDR2 SMNVEV (reference sequence). This CDR3 contains 12 residues.

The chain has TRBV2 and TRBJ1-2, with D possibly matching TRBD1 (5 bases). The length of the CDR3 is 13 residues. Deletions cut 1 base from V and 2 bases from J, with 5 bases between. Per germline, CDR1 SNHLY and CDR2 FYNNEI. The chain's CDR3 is CASSEGGNYGYTF. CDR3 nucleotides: TGTGCCAGCAGTGAAGGGGGGAACTATGGCTACACCTTC.